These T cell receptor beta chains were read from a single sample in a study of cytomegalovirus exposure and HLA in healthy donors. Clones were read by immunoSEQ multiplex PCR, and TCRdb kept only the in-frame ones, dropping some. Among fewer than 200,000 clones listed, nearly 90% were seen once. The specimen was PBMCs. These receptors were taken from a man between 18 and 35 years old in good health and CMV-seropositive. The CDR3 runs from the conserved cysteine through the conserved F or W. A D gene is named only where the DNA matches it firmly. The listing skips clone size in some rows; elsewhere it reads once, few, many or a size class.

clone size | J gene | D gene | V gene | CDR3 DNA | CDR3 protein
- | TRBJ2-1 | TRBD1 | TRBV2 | TGTGCCAGCAGTGCTATTCAGGGGGCGGGCAATGAGCAGTTCTTC | CASSAIQGAGNEQFF
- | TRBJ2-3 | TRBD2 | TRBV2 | TGTGCCAGCAGTGAACGGACTAGCGGTCCCGCCTTGGGTACGCAGTATTTT | CASSERTSGPALGTQYF
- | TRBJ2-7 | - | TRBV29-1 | TGCAGCGTTGTTGGAGGGTCCTACGAGCAGTACTTC | CSVVGGSYEQYF
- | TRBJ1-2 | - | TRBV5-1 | TGCGCCAGCAGCTTGGAAAATGGAGCTAACTATGGCTACACCTTC | CASSLENGANYGYTF
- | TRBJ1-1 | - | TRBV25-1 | TGTGCCAGCAGGGGAGAACAGGGATGGGGAACTGAAGCTTTCTTT | CASRGEQGWGTEAFF
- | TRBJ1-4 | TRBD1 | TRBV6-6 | TGTGCCAGCCTTCAGGGGGCAACTAATGAAAAACTGTTTTTT | CASLQGATNEKLFF
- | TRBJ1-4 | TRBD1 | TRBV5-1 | TGCGCCAGCAGCCAGGGACAGGGGGGTCACCCCGCAACTAATGAAAAACTGTTTTTT | CASSQGQGGHPATNEKLFF
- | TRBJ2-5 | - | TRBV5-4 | TGTGCCAGCAGCTTTTATTTAGGAACTAGACAAGAGACCCAGTACTTC | CASSFYLGTRQETQYF
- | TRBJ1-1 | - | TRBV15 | TGTGCCACCGAAAATGCCAGGGGATTAACTGAAGCTTTCTTT | CATENARGLTEAFF
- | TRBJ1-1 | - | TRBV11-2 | TGTGCCAGCAGCTTAAATTCGGGGAGCCTGAACACTGAAGCTTTCTTT | CASSLNSGSLNTEAFF
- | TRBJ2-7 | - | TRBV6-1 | TGTGCCAGCAGTCTACGGGACACCACCTACGAGCAGTACTTC | CASSLRDTTYEQYF
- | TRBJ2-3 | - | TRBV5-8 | TGTGCCAGCAGCTCAGGGTTCCGCATCACAGATACGCAGTATTTT | CASSSGFRITDTQYF
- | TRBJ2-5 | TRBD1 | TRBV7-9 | TGTGCCAGCAGACAAACAGGGGGACAAGAGACCCAGTACTTC | CASRQTGGQETQYF
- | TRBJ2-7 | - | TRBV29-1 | TGCAGCGTTGAAGCAGGGCCCCACGAGCAGTACTTC | CSVEAGPHEQYF
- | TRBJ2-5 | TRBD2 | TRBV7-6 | TGTGCCAGCAGCTCAAACCTGAAGGGGCTAGCGGGAGTAGAGACCCAGTACTTC | CASSSNLKGLAGVETQYF
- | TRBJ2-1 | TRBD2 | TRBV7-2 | TGTGCCAGCAGTTCGCACCCTACTAGCGGCCCCTACAATGAGCAGTTCTTC | CASSSHPTSGPYNEQFF
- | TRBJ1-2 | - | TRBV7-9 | TGTGCCAGCGATTACGGGGGAAGTAGTAACTATGGCTACACCTTC | CASDYGGSSNYGYTF
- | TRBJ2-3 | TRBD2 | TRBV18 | TGTGCCAGCTCACCAACCGCCCCTAGCGGGATACGAACTAGCACAGATACGCAGTATTTT | CASSPTAPSGIRTSTDTQYF
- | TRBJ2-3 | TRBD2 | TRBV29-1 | TGCAGCGTTGACGGGACTAGCGGGAGGGGAGGACCAGATACGCAGTATTTT | CSVDGTSGRGGPDTQYF
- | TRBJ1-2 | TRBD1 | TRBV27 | TGTGCCAGCAGCATGGGGACAGGGGTTTTAAGGAATGGCTACACCTTC | CASSMGTGVLRNGYTF
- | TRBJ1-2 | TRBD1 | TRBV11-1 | TGTGCCAGCAGCCTGCGGGCGGGACAGGGATACACCTTC | CASSLRAGQGYTF
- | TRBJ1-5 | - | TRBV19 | TGTGCCAGTAGTAAGGGCAGGGTCTTGGATCAGCCCCAGCATTTT | CASSKGRVLDQPQHF
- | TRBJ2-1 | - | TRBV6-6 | TGTGCCAGCAGTCCACAGGGTCCCACCTACAATGAGCAGTTCTTC | CASSPQGPTYNEQFF
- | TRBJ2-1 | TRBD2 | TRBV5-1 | TGCGCCAGCAGCTTGCCATTTGACCGTCCGGGACTAGTCTACAATGAGCAGTTCTTC | CASSLPFDRPGLVYNEQFF
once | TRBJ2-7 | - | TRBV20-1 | TGCAGGGTCAACAGCTCCTACGAGCAGTACTTC | CRVNSSYEQYF
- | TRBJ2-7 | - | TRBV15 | TGTGCCACCAGCAGAGATGTAGGGGGTCTCTACGAGCAGTACTTC | CATSRDVGGLYEQYF
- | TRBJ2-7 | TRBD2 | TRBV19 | TGTGCCAGTAGTATAAGGGAGGGGCATCACCACGAGCAGTACTTC | CASSIREGHHHEQYF